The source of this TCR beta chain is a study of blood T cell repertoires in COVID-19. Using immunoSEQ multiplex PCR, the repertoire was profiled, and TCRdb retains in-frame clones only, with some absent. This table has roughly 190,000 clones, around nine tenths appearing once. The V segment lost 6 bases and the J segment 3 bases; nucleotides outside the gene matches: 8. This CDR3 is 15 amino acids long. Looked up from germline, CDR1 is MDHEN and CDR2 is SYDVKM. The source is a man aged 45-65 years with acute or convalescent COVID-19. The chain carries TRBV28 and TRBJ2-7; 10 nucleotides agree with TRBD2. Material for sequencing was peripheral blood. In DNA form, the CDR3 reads TGTGCCAGCAGGCTAGCGGGAGAGCGGGTCTACGAGCAGTACTTC. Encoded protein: CASRLAGERVYEQYF.